The following is a TCR beta chain sequence with its context. This CDR3 is 16 amino acids long. The germline V gene encodes CDR1 SGHNT and CDR2 YENEEA. With 5 bases clipped from V and 8 bases from J, the junction kept 12 bases outside the gene matches. These data originate in a study of T cell clones after liver transplantation. Study in general: Samples came from ITN030ST, which attempted immunosuppression withdrawal within 2 years of liver transplantation. HCV positivity affected three of eight recipients; the rest lacked autoimmune or viral indications.

Profiled with immunoSEQ multiplex PCR; TCRdb holds only in-frame clones, not every one. The sample has tens of thousands of clones; around 70% are singletons. This TCR was recovered from a human patient who received a liver transplant. The T cells may partly be graft donor cells. The chain couples TRBV11-3 to TRBJ2-1; 10 nucleotides agree with TRBD2. The sample here was CD4+ T cells from blood, taken at the approximately 16-month timepoint. The CDR3 DNA is TGTGCCAGCAGCCTCTACACTAGCGGGATTGGGGATGAGCAGTTCTTC. Protein product: CASSLYTSGIGDEQFF.